The source of this T cell receptor beta chain is a study of blood T cell repertoires in COVID-19. Overall study: T cells, B-cell-depleted T cells, or PBMCs provided the cDNA or gDNA that served as material.

Assay used: immunoSEQ multiplex PCR; TCRdb lists only in-frame clones, some missing. The sample holds about 220,000 clones, approximately 80% seen once. V lost 4 bases, J lost 4 bases, and 7 bases stayed unmatched. From germline, CDR1 is SEHNR and CDR2 FQNEAQ (reference sequence). There are 16 residues in the CDR3. The V call is TRBV7-9, the J call TRBJ1-4; 9 bases are shared with TRBD1. This clonotype was sampled from a man aged 45-60 years with active or convalescent COVID-19. Material for sequencing was peripheral blood. CDR3 sequence (DNA): TGTGCCAGCAGCTCCGGGACAGGGCAACATAATGAAAAACTGTTTTTT. Its translation is CASSSGTGQHNEKLFF.